This TCR beta chain was documented in a study of response to subunit inactivated influenza vaccine. CDR1 is DFQATT and CDR2 is SNEGSKA in the germline V gene (reference sequence). Trimming removed 5 bases from V and 2 bases from J; junction bases left unmatched: 8. This CDR3 is built from 15 residues. Each CDR3 protein gets one entry after TCRdb re-called the RT-PCR reads with MiXCR. The sample yields about 500,000 distinct CDR3 sequences, more than 7% seen once. The source material was PBMCs from blood, sampled 23 months after vaccination. The sequence derives from a man in his fifties or sixties who received an inactivated influenza vaccine. The chain carries TRBV20-1 and TRBJ2-5; 10 nucleotides align to TRBD2. Here the CDR3 reads CSAVSGRGLQETQYF. CDR3 DNA sequence: TGCAGTGCTGTAAGCGGGAGGGGTCTTCAAGAGACCCAGTACTTC.